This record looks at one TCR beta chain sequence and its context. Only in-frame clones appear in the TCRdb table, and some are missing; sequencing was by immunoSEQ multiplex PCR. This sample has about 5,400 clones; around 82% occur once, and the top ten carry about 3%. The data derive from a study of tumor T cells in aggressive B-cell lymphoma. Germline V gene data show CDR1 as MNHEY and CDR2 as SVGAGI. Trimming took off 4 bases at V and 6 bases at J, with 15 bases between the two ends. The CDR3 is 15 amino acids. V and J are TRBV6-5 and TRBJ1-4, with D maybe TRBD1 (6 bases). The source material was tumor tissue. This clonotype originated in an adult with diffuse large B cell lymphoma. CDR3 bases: TGTGCCAGCAGTTCTCGGACAGAATCATATGAAAAACTGTTTTTT. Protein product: CASSSRTESYEKLFF.